Below are 14 T cell receptor beta chains sequenced from a single sample in a study of a mutant IDH1 vaccine in newly diagnosed glioma (TCRdb year 2021). Their antigen targets remain unknown. Library prep was done by the immunoSEQ multiplex PCR assay. TCRdb obtained this table from immuneACCESS and retained in-frame rearrangements with V and J assigned. These tables miss some clones; where compared with another copy, unresolved V genes account for less than half of the shortfall, and the remainder is unexplained. The sample records about 32,000 clones, 79% of which are singletons. The top ten hold approximately 8.5% of the sample. This sample's time point label indicates: week 35, safety follow-up. Each vaccine dose was 300 ug of a 20-mer mutant IDH1 peptide in Montanide, given subcutaneously with topical imiquimod. The sample consisted of PBMCs, taken from a glioma patient whose treatment included an IDH1 peptide vaccine. The receptor source for this set is a woman in her twenties or thirties with glioma. Some clones in this sample may be carry-over from other donors' samples.

This clone was observed once. The chain combines TRBV7-9 with TRBJ2-7; 7 bases align to TRBD2. Germline CDR1 and CDR2: SEHNR and FQNEAQ (reference sequence). The CDR3 extends over 15 amino acids. After removal of 3 bases from V and 5 bases from J, the junction contained 10 bases not matched to a gene. CDR3 nucleotides: TGTGCCAGCAGCTTGGGGAGGGCCCTCGGAGACGAGCAGTACTTC. This sequence encodes CASSLGRALGDEQYF.

This chain links TRBV10-2 with TRBJ1-1; a possible D gene is TRBD1 (5 bases). Trimming stripped 6 bases from V and 3 bases from J, with 8 bases between. The CDR3 runs 12 residues. Germline V gives CDR1 WSHSY, CDR2 SAAADI. CDR3 residues: CASRWGDTEAFF. As DNA, the CDR3 is TGCGCCAGCAGATGGGGGGACACTGAAGCTTTCTTT.

The chain employs TRBV12-5 and TRBJ2-4; D not resolved. Germline V gene lookup returns CDR1 LGHNT and CDR2 FRNRAP. This CDR3 spans 18 amino acids. The V and J ends lost 0 bases and 3 bases respectively, with 18 bases between them. The CDR3 DNA follows: TGTGCTAGTGGTTTGGTTACTTGGGGTCTCCAAGGCAAAAACATTCAGTACTTC. This translates into CASGLVTWGLQGKNIQYF.

The V call is TRBV11-2, the J call TRBJ1-2, with 8 bases lining up with TRBD1. Per the germline V gene, CDR1 is SGHAT and CDR2 is FQNNGV. CDR3 length equals 13 residues. V was pared by 8 bases and J by 5 bases, with 7 bases of the junction left unmatched. CDR3 coding DNA: TGTGCCAGCGCCCCAGGGGGCAGATATGGCTACACCTTC. Translated, it gives CASAPGGRYGYTF.

This rearrangement joins TRBV7-9 to TRBJ1-2, with D perhaps TRBD1 (5 bases). Per germline, CDR1 SEHNR and CDR2 FQNEAQ (reference sequence). CDR3 length equals 16 residues. Trimming removed 0 bases at V and 2 bases at J, with 13 bases between. CDR3 amino acids: CASSLAVGGANYGYTF. CDR3 nucleotides: TGTGCCAGCAGCTTAGCGGTTGGGGGTGCGAACTATGGCTACACCTTC.

This clone has just one count. The V and J genes are TRBV12-5 and TRBJ1-5; D unresolved. This CDR3 contains 16 residues. CDR1 is LGHNT and CDR2 is FRNRAP in the germline V gene. The germline V and J ends were trimmed by 0 bases and 2 bases, with 11 bases remaining between them. CDR3 protein: CASGLVIGEGNQPQHF. For the CDR3, the DNA is TGTGCTAGTGGTTTGGTAATCGGGGAAGGCAATCAGCCCCAGCATTTT.

The rearrangement joins TRBV11-2 to TRBJ2-7; possibly TRBD2 for D (5 bases). The CDR3 extends over 14 amino acids. V dropped 5 bases and J dropped 0 bases, with 11 bases sitting between them. From germline, CDR1 is SGHAT and CDR2 FQNNGV. The CDR3 protein is CASSPGAGSYEQYF. The CDR3 DNA follows: TGTGCCAGCAGCCCCGGCGCGGGCTCCTACGAGCAGTACTTC.

This chain connects TRBV30 to TRBJ1-5, with TRBD1 matching 11 bases. V shed 5 bases, J shed 7 bases, and the junction held 1 base outside the gene matches. This CDR3 spans 12 amino acids. Germline V gene sequence: CDR1 GTSNPN, CDR2 SVGIG (reference sequence). The CDR3, as DNA: TGTGCCTGGGGACAGGGGGCACAGCCCCAGCATTTT. Translation: CAWGQGAQPQHF.

The CDR3 DNA sequence: TGTGCCTGGTCAAGGGGGACAGGGGGCGATGGGGATACGCAGTATTTT. Protein sequence: CAWSRGTGGDGDTQYF. The V gene is TRBV30, the J gene TRBJ2-3; 12 bases align to TRBD1. Germline V gene data show CDR1 as GTSNPN and CDR2 as SVGIG (reference sequence). After removal of 5 bases from V and 6 bases from J, the junction contained 12 bases not matched to a gene. There are 16 residues in the CDR3.

This sequence joins TRBV19 and TRBJ1-2, with D possibly matching TRBD1 (6 bases). CDR3 length equals 14 residues. V shed 6 bases and J shed 0 bases, with 11 bases lying between them. In germline, CDR1 is LNHDA, CDR2 SQIVND (reference sequence). The CDR3 DNA sequence: TGTGCCAGTAGCCTTCAGGGGACTAACTATGGCTACACCTTC. This codes for CASSLQGTNYGYTF.

V usage is TRBV7-9 and J usage is TRBJ2-3, with D uncertain. This CDR3 has 13 residues. CDR1 and CDR2 (germline): SEHNR, FQNEAQ (reference sequence). The V end lost 5 bases, the J end lost 0 bases, and 6 bases lay between the germline ends. For the CDR3, the DNA is TGTGCCAGCAGCGCCGACAGCACAGATACGCAGTATTTT. Its protein is CASSADSTDTQYF.

The chain joins TRBV5-4 to TRBJ1-1; D may be TRBD1 (5 bases). Germline V lookup: CDR1 SGHNT, CDR2 YYREEE (reference sequence). Trimming removed 4 bases from V and 1 base from J, with 14 bases in between. The CDR3 loop spans 15 amino acids. In nucleotides, the CDR3 is TGTGCCAGCAGCCCGACATTAGACAGGAACACTGAAGCTTTCTTT. It encodes CASSPTLDRNTEAFF.

The chain recombines TRBV2 with TRBJ2-7; 7 nucleotides match TRBD2. Per germline, CDR1 SNHLY and CDR2 FYNNEI. This CDR3 has 13 amino acids. V trimming: 5 bases; J trimming: 10 bases; junction bases outside the gene matches: 11. CDR3 loop: CASSPTEGRVQYF. The CDR3 bases are TGTGCCAGCAGTCCCACCGAGGGGAGGGTCCAGTACTTC.

V is TRBV27 and J is TRBJ2-6; D tentatively fits TRBD1 or TRBD2 (5 bases each). The germline gives CDR1 MNHEY, CDR2 SMNVEV (reference sequence). V was cut by 3 bases and J by 0 bases, with 15 bases left in between. The CDR3 totals 18 residues. The CDR3 DNA reads TGTGCCAGCAGTTTCAAGGGGCAAGGGAGCTCTGGGGCCAACGTCCTGACTTTC. Protein product: CASSFKGQGSSGANVLTF. Looking up the rest from reference TRBV27 and TRBJ2-6 gives the full variable domain: EAQVTQNPRYLITVTGKKLTVTCSQNMNHEYMSWYRQDPGLGLRQIYYSMNVEVTDKGDVPEGYKVSRKEKRNFPLILESPSPNQTSLYFCASSFKGQGSSGANVLTFGAGSRLTVL.